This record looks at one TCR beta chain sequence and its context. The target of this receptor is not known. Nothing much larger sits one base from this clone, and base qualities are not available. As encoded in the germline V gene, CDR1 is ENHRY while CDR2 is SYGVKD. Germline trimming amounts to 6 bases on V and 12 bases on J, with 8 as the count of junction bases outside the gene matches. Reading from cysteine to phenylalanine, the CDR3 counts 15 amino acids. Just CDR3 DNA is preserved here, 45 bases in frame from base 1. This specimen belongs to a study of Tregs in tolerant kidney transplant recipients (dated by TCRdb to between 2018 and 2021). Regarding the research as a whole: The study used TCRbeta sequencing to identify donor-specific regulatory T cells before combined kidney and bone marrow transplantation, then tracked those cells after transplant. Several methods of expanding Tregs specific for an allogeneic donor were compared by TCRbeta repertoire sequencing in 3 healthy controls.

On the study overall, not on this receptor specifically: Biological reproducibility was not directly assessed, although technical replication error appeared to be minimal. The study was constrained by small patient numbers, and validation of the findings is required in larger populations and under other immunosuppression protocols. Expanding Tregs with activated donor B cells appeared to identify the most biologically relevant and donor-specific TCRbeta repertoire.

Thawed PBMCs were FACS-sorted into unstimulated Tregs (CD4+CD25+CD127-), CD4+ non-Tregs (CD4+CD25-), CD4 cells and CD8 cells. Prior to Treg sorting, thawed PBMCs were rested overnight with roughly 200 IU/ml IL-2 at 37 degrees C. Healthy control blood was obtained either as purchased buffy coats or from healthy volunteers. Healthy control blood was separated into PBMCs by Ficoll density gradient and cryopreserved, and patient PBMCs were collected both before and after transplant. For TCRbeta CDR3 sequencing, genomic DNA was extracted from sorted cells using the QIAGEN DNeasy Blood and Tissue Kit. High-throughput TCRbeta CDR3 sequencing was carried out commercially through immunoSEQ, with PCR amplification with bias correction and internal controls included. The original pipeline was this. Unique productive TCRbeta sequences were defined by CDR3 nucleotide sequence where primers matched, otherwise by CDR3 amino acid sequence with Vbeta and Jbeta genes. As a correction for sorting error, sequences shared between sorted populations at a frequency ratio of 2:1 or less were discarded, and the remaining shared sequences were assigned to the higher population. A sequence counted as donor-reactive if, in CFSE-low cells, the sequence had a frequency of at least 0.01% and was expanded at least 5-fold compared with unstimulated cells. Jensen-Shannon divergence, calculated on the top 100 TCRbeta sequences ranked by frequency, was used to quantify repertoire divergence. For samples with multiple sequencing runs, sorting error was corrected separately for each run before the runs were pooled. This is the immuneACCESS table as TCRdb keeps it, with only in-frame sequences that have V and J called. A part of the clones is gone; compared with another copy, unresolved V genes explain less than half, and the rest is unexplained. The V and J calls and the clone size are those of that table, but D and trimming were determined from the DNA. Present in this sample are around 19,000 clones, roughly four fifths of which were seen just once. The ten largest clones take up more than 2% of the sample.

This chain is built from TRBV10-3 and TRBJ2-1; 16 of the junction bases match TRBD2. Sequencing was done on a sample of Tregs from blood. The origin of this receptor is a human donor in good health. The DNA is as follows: TGTGCCATCAGGGGGACTAGCGGGAGGGCCGTCAGGCAGTTCTTC. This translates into CAIRGTSGRAVRQFF.